This T cell receptor (beta chain) emerged from a study of monozygotic twins with cystic fibrosis. General observations from the study: V usage most resembled the co-twin in 13 of 16 pairs. The repertoire was suggested to be naive-dominated, clonality median around 0.0089. Unrelated CF individuals shared fewer identical clonotypes than monozygotic CF twins.

CDR1 and CDR2 from the germline V gene are SGDLS and YYNGEE. The CDR3 covers 14 residues. Deletions cut 3 bases from V and 8 bases from J, with 14 bases between. As to this clone: Its antigen is not identified.

Profiled with immunoSEQ multiplex PCR; TCRdb holds only in-frame clones, not every one. Here the sample spans just over 35,000 clones, around 90% being singletons. This chain uses TRBV9 with TRBJ1-4; D possibly corresponds to TRBD1 (6 bases). The clonotype originates from a boy between 2 and 10 years old with cystic fibrosis. Sequencing input: blood. The CDR3 protein is CASSAQTGREKLFF. The CDR3 nucleotides are TGTGCCAGCAGCGCGCAGACAGGTCGGGAAAAACTGTTTTTT.